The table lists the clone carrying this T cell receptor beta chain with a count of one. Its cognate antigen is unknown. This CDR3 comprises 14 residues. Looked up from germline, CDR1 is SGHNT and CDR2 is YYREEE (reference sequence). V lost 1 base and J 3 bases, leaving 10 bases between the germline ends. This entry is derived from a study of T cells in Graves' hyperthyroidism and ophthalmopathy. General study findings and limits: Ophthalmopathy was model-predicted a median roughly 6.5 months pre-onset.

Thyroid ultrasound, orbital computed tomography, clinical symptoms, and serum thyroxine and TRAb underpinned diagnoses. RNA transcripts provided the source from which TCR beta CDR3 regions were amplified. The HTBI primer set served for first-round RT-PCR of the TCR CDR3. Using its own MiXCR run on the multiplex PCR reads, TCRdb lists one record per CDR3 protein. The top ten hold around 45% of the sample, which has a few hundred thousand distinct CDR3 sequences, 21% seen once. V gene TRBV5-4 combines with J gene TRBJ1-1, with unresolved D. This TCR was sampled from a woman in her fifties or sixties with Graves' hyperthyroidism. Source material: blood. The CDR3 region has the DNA TGTGCCAGCAGCTTGTTTGGGGTCTACACTGAAGCTTTCTTT. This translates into CASSLFGVYTEAFF.